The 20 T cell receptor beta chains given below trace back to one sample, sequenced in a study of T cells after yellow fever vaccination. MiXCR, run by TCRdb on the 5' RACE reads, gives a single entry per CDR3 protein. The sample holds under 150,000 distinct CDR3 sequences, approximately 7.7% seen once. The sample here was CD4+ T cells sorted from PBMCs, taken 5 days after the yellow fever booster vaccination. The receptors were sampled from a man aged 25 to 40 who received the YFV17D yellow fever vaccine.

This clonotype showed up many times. CDR3 in DNA: TGTGCCAGCAGCTTGTTAGGGGTTCAAGAGACCCAGTACTTC. The encoded protein is CASSLLGVQETQYF. V gene TRBV7-6 combines with J gene TRBJ2-5; tentative D call: TRBD1 (5 bases). CDR1 and CDR2 (germline): SGHVS, FNYEAQ. The CDR3 extends over 14 amino acids. V was clipped by 3 bases and J by 2 bases, with 10 bases between them.

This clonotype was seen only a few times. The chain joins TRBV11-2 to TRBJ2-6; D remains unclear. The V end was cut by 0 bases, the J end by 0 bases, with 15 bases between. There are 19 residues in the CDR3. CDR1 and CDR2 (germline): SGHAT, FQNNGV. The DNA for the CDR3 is TGTGCCAGCAGCTTAGAGTTCCGGAGTGCTGGCTCTGGGGCCAACGTCCTGACTTTC. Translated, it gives CASSLEFRSAGSGANVLTF.

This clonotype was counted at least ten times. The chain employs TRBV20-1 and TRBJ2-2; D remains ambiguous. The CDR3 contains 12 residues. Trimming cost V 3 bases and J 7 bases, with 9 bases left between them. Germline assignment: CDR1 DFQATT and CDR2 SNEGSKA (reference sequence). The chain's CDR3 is CSASIPNGELFF. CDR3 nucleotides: TGCAGTGCTAGTATTCCGAACGGGGAGCTGTTTTTT.

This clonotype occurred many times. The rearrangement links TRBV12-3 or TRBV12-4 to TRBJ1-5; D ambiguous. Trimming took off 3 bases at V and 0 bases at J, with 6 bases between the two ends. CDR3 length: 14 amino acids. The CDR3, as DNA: TGTGCCAGCAGTTTCGGGTATAGCAATCAGCCCCAGCATTTT. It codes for CASSFGYSNQPQHF.

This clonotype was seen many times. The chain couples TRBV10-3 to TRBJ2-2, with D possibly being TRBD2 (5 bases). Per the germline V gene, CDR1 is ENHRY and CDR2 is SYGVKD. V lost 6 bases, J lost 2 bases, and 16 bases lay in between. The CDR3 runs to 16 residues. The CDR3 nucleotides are TGTGCCATCAGCGGAGTCCGAAGCGGAAACACCGGGGAGCTGTTTTTT. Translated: CAISGVRSGNTGELFF.

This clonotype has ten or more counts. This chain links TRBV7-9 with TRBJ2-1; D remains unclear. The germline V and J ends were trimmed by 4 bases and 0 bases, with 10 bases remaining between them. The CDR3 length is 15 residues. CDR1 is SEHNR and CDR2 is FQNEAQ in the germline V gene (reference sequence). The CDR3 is CASSSRPISYNEQFF. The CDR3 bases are TGTGCCAGCAGCTCGCGTCCTATCTCCTACAATGAGCAGTTCTTC.

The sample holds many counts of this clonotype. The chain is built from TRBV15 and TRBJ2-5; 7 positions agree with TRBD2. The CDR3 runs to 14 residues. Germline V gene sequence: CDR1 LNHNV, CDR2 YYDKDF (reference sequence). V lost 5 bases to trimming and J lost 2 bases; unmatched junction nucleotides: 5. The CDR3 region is CATSRTRGQETQYF. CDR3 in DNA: TGTGCCACCAGCCGGACTAGGGGACAAGAGACCCAGTACTTC.

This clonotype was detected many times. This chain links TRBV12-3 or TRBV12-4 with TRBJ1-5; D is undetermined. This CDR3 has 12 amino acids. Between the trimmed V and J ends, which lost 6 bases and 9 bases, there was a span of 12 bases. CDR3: CASSLSRRPQHF. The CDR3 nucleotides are TGTGCCAGCAGCCTGTCCCGGAGGCCCCAGCATTTT.

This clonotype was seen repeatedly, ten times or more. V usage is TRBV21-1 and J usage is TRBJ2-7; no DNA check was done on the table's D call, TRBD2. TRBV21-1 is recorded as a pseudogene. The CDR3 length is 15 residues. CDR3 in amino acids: CASSKVGGKRYEQYF. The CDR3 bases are TGTGCCAGCAGCAAAGTGGGCGGGAAAAGGTACGAGCAGTACTTC.

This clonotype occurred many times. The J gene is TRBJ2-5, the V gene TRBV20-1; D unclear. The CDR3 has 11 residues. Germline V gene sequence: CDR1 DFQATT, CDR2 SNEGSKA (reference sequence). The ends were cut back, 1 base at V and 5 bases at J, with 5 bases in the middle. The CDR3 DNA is TGCAGTGCTAGAGCGCACGAGACCCAGTACTTC. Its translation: CSARAHETQYF.

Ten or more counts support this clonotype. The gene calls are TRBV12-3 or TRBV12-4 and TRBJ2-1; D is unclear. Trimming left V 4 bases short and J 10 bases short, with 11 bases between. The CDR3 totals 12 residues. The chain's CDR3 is CASSSRGREQFF. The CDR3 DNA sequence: TGTGCCAGCAGTTCTAGAGGCAGGGAGCAGTTCTTC.

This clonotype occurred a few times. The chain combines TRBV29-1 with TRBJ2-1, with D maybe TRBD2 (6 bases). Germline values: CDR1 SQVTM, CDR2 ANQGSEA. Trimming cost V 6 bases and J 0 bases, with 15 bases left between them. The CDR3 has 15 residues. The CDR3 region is CSVSRGGNSYNEQFF. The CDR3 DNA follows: TGCAGCGTGAGCCGTGGAGGGAACTCCTACAATGAGCAGTTCTTC.

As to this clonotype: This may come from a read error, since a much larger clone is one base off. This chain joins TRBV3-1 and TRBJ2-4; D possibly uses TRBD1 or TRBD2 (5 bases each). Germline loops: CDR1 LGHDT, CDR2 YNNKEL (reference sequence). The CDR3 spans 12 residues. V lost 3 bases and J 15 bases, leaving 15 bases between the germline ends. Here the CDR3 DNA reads TGTGCCAGCAGCCATACGGAAGGGACGACGTACTTC. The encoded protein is CASSHTEGTTYF.

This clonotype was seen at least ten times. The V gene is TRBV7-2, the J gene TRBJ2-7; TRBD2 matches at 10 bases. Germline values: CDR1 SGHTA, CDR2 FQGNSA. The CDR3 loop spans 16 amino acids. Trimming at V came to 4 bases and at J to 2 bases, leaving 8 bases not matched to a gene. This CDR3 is CASSSLSSGGPYEQYF. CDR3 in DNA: TGTGCCAGCAGCTCCCTTTCTAGCGGGGGACCCTACGAGCAGTACTTC.

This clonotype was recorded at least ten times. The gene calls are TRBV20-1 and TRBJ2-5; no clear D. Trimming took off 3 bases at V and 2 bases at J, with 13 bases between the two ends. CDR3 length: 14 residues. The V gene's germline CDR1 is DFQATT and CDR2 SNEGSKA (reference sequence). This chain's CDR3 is CSARHEEQQETQYF. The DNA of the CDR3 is TGCAGTGCTAGGCACGAGGAACAACAAGAGACCCAGTACTTC.

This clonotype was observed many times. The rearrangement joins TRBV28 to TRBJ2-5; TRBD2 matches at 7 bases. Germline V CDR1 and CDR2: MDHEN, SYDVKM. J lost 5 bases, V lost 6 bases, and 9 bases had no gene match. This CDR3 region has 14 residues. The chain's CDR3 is CASRNHGGGETQYF. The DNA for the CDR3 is TGTGCCAGCAGAAATCACGGGGGAGGGGAGACCCAGTACTTC. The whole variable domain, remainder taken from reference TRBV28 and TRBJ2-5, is DVKVTQSSRYLVKRTGEKVFLECVQDMDHENMFWYRQDPGLGLRLIYFSYDVKMKEKGDIPEGYSVSREKKERFSLILESASTNQTSMYLCASRNHGGGETQYFGPGTRLLVL.

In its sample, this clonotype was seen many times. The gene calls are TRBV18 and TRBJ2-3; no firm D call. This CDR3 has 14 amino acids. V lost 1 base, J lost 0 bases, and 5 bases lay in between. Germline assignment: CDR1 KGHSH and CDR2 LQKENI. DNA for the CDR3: TGTGCCAGCTCACCACAGCTGAGCACAGATACGCAGTATTTT. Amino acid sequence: CASSPQLSTDTQYF.

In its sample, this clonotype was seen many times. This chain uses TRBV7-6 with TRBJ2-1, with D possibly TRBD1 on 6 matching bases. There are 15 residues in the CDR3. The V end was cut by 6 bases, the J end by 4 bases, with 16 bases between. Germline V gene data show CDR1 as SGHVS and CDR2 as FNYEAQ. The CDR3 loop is CASRGKAQGYNEQFF. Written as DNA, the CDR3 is TGTGCCAGCAGAGGGAAGGCTCAGGGGTACAATGAGCAGTTCTTC.

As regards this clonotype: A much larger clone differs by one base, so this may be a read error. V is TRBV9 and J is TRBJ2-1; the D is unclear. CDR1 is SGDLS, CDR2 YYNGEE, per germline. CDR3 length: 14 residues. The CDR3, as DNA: TGTCCCAGCAGCGTAGTCCCTGGCTGGCAGGAGCAGTTCTTC. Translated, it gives CPSSVVPGWQEQFF.

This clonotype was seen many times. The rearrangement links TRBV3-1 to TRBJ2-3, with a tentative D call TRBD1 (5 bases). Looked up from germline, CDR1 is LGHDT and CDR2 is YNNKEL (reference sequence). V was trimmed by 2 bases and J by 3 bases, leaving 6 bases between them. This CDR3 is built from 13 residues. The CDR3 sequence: CASSQQGTDTQYF. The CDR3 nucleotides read TGTGCCAGCAGCCAACAGGGTACAGATACGCAGTATTTT.